The next 19 T cell receptor beta chains were all read from a single sample in a study of Ad26.COV2.S vaccination and SARS-CoV-2 variants. Treatment reported: over 15 received Ad26.COV2.S at low or high dose, single or two shots; a few received placebo; per-sample allocation not given. Collection of samples fell on day 63 after the first vaccine or placebo injection. Assay: immunoSEQ multiplex PCR; the TCRdb copy retains only in-frame clones and omits some. The sample holds more than 300,000 clones, 86% seen once. The sample consisted of peripheral blood, taken in a trial of Ad26.COV2.S vaccine versus placebo. The source is a person aged 18-60 years who received the Ad26.COV2.S COVID-19 vaccine or a placebo.

The chain has TRBV7-2 and TRBJ1-3, with D unclear. Germline CDR1 and CDR2: SGHTA and FQGNSA. The CDR3 sequence is 16 residues long. V dropped 0 bases and J dropped 0 bases, with 9 bases sitting between them. The DNA of the CDR3 is TGTGCCAGCAGCTTAGCGTGGGCTAACTCTGGAAACACCATATATTTT. Translating it yields CASSLAWANSGNTIYF.

V is TRBV24-1 and J is TRBJ2-2, with D unresolved. Trimming shortened V by 9 bases and J by 5 bases, and 15 bases separated the two germline ends. The germline CDR1 and CDR2 sequences are KGHDR and SFDVKD. This CDR3 contains 14 residues. The CDR3 spells CATAGSGGTGELFF. CDR3 nucleotides: TGTGCCACCGCCGGGTCGGGCGGAACCGGGGAGCTGTTTTTT.

The sample holds one count of this clone. This chain links TRBV3-1 (or the pseudogene TRBV3-2) with TRBJ2-5; 8 bases align to TRBD2. The V gene end was trimmed by 3 bases and the J gene end by 2 bases; junction bases not matched to a gene: 2. Germline V CDR1 and CDR2: LGHDT, YNNKEL (reference sequence). The CDR3 extends over 14 amino acids. The CDR3 DNA reads as TGTGCCAGCAGCCAGCGGGGGGAACAAGAGACCCAGTACTTC. Translated, it gives CASSQRGEQETQYF.

V gene TRBV7-2 combines with J gene TRBJ2-1; the D gene could be TRBD1 or TRBD2 (6 bases each). Trimming pared 1 base from V and 1 base from J, leaving 11 bases between. The CDR3 consists of 16 residues. Germline CDR1 reads SGHTA; CDR2 reads FQGNSA. The CDR3 here is CASSLEGGTSYNEQFF. The CDR3 DNA is TGTGCCAGCAGCTTAGAGGGGGGTACGTCCTACAATGAGCAGTTCTTC.

This clone was observed once. V is TRBV6-5 and J is TRBJ1-6; TRBD1 matches 10 bases. This CDR3 is built from 15 residues. Trimming at V came to 1 base and at J to 10 bases, leaving 4 bases not matched to a gene. Germline V CDR1 and CDR2: MNHEY, SVGAGI. Written as DNA, the CDR3 is TGTGCCAGCAGTTACTTAGGGACAGGGGAATCACCCCTCCACTTT. Residues: CASSYLGTGESPLHF.

This CDR3 is CASSQTTKGFLGSPLHF. CDR3 coding DNA: TGTGCCAGCAGCCAAACGACGAAGGGCTTCCTGGGGTCACCCCTCCACTTT. The rearrangement uses TRBV3-1 (or the pseudogene TRBV3-2) and TRBJ1-6, with no clear D. The V and J ends lost 2 bases and 10 bases respectively, with 21 bases between them. The CDR3 covers 17 residues. From germline, CDR1 is LGHDT and CDR2 YNNKEL (reference sequence).

The chain combines TRBV5-1 with TRBJ2-2; TRBD2 aligns across 15 bases. After removal of 4 bases from V and 6 bases from J, the junction contained 7 bases not matched to a gene. In germline, CDR1 is SGHRS, CDR2 YFSETQ. This CDR3 is 17 amino acids long. The CDR3 DNA is TGCGCCAGCAGCCCGGGACTAGCGGGGGGAACCTCCGGGGAGCTGTTTTTT. Translated, it gives CASSPGLAGGTSGELFF.

This chain connects TRBV29-1 to TRBJ2-1; D may be TRBD1 (5 bases). The CDR3 extends over 13 amino acids. With 0 bases removed from V and 8 bases from J, the gap between germline ends came to 11 bases. Germline V gene lookup returns CDR1 SQVTM and CDR2 ANQGSEA. The CDR3 spells CSVEDQGLDEQFF. The CDR3 DNA sequence: TGCAGCGTTGAAGACCAGGGTTTGGATGAGCAGTTCTTC.

The chain carries TRBV7-6 and TRBJ1-2, with D perhaps matching TRBD1 (6 bases). The CDR3 is 14 amino acids. Trimming cost V 4 bases and J 7 bases, with 16 bases left between them. In germline, CDR1 is SGHVS, CDR2 FNYEAQ. As DNA, the CDR3 is TGTGCCAGCAGCTACTCGGGACACCAGGGTGGCTACACCTTC. Its translation: CASSYSGHQGGYTF.

This chain links TRBV19 with TRBJ1-1; D ambiguous. Germline-derived CDR1 and CDR2 are LNHDA and SQIVND (reference sequence). This CDR3 has 13 amino acids. Between the trimmed V and J ends, which lost 9 bases and 5 bases, there was a span of 16 bases. The CDR3 region is CASAPPTETEAFF. The CDR3 nucleotides are TGTGCCAGCGCTCCCCCGACGGAGACTGAAGCTTTCTTT.

This clone was counted a single time. The J gene is TRBJ2-6, the V gene TRBV19, with a weak D call TRBD1 (5 bases). V was trimmed by 4 bases and J by 2 bases, leaving 12 bases between them. CDR1 and CDR2 (germline): LNHDA, SQIVND (reference sequence). The CDR3 sequence is 16 residues long. In nucleotides, the CDR3 is TGTGCCAGTAGTAGTTTCAGGGTAGCTGGGGCCAACGTCCTGACTTTC. Residues: CASSSFRVAGANVLTF. Using reference TRBV19 and TRBJ2-6 for the parts outside the CDR3, the full variable domain is DGGITQSPKYLFRKEGQNVTLSCEQNLNHDAMYWYRQDPGQGLRLIYYSQIVNDFQKGDIAEGYSVSREKKESFPLTVTSAQKNPTAFYLCASSSFRVAGANVLTFGAGSRLTVL.

This rearrangement joins TRBV4-1 to TRBJ2-1; TRBD2 aligns across 8 bases. J was trimmed by 7 bases and V by 0 bases; bases with no gene match: 8. Germline V lookup: CDR1 MGHRA, CDR2 YSYEKL. The CDR3 runs to 16 residues. The CDR3 loop is CASSQDIGLARNEQFF. CDR3 bases: TGCGCCAGCAGCCAAGATATAGGACTAGCTCGAAATGAGCAGTTCTTC.

The chain uses TRBV27 and TRBJ2-1; 9 nucleotides match TRBD2. After removal of 3 bases from V and 5 bases from J, the junction contained 2 bases not matched to a gene. Germline CDR1 and CDR2: MNHEY and SMNVEV (reference sequence). The CDR3 has 14 amino acids. The chain's CDR3 is CASSFQRGDNEQFF. CDR3 DNA sequence: TGTGCCAGCAGTTTCCAGCGGGGGGACAATGAGCAGTTCTTC.

This clone was recorded once. The rearrangement uses TRBV3-1 (or the pseudogene TRBV3-2) and TRBJ2-3, with D maybe TRBD1 (6 bases). The CDR3 length is 14 residues. Between the trimmed V and J ends, which lost 1 base and 6 bases, there was a span of 11 bases. Germline lookup yields CDR1 LGHDT and CDR2 YNNKEL (reference sequence). The CDR3 bases are TGTGCCAGCAGCCAAGCTGGGACAACCGATACGCAGTATTTT. Encoded protein: CASSQAGTTDTQYF.

V usage is TRBV5-1 and J usage is TRBJ2-5; TRBD2 aligns across 11 bases. The CDR3 loop spans 15 amino acids. With V trimmed by 3 bases and J by 1 base, 2 bases remained unmatched. From germline, CDR1 is SGHRS and CDR2 YFSETQ. The CDR3 DNA sequence: TGCGCCAGCAGCTCTAGCGGGGGGACCCAAGAGACCCAGTACTTC. This sequence encodes CASSSSGGTQETQYF.

The V gene is TRBV7-9, the J gene TRBJ1-4; D call uncertain. The germline gives CDR1 SEHNR, CDR2 FQNEAQ (reference sequence). This CDR3 has 17 amino acids. With 4 bases removed from V and 3 bases from J, the gap between germline ends came to 18 bases. For the CDR3, the DNA is TGTGCCAGCAGCTCCCTGGTAACGGGGATAGCTAATGAAAAACTGTTTTTT. Translating gives CASSSLVTGIANEKLFF.

The CDR3 spells CASSEGAGYQETQYF. Written as DNA, the CDR3 is TGTGCCAGCAGTGAGGGGGCGGGGTATCAAGAGACCCAGTACTTC. The chain links TRBV2 to TRBJ2-5; D tentatively reads TRBD1 or TRBD2 (6 bases each). The CDR3 loop spans 15 amino acids. The V and J ends lost 3 bases and 2 bases respectively, with 13 bases between them. Germline CDR1 is SNHLY and CDR2 is FYNNEI.

J is TRBJ1-6 and V is TRBV7-2; 8 positions agree with TRBD1. Germline assignment: CDR1 SGHTA and CDR2 FQGNSA. This CDR3 comprises 15 residues. Unmatched junction bases numbered 10, after V lost 5 bases and J lost 10 bases. CDR3 loop: CASSQLRDRRSPLHF. In nucleotides, the CDR3 is TGTGCCAGCAGCCAACTCCGGGACAGGAGATCACCCCTCCACTTT. Variable domain in full (rest from reference TRBV7-2 and TRBJ1-6): GAGVSQSPSNKVTEKGKDVELRCDPISGHTALYWYRQSLGQGLEFLIYFQGNSAPDKSGLPSDRFSAERTGGSVSTLTIQRTQQEDSAVYLCASSQLRDRRSPLHFGNGTRLTVT.

CDR3 protein: CASSIGKSSNQPQHF. CDR3 nucleotide sequence: TGTGCCAGCAGTATTGGGAAGAGTAGCAATCAGCCCCAGCATTTT. This chain uses TRBV6-2 or TRBV6-3 with TRBJ1-5; D not certain. This CDR3 region has 15 residues. Deletions cut 5 bases from V and 0 bases from J, with 11 bases between. Germline assignment: CDR1 MNHEY and CDR2 SVGEGT.